This T cell receptor (beta chain) was obtained from a study of blood T cells in healthy people across ages. Overall study results and limits: Measured against age, TCR beta diversity per million T cells decreased in a roughly linear manner. Bulk PBMC profiling left naive and antigen-experienced comparisons inconclusive.

The use of a sample-barcoded 5' primer and a J-beta primer mix characterized a second PCR of roughly 6 to 11 cycles. TCRdb independently ran MiXCR on the 5' RACE reads; one entry per CDR3 protein. The data hold about 1.1 million distinct CDR3 sequences, with around two fifths observed a single time. As regards this clonotype: Its target is not known.

This CDR3 comprises 15 residues. The germline V gene has CDR1 SGDLS and CDR2 YYNGEE. Between the trimmed V and J ends, which lost 0 bases and 8 bases, there was a span of 17 bases. This chain connects TRBV9 to TRBJ1-2; D gene uncertain. This TCR derives from a man between 18 and 35 years old in good health. The sequenced sample consisted of blood. The CDR3: CASSVDPSSGVGYTF. The CDR3 DNA reads as TGTGCCAGCAGCGTAGACCCCTCCTCTGGAGTGGGCTACACCTTC.